One and the same sample provided the 7 T cell receptor beta chains below, sequenced in a study of Ad26.COV2.S vaccination and SARS-CoV-2 variants. Assay used: immunoSEQ multiplex PCR; TCRdb lists only in-frame clones, some missing. Of about 350,000 clones detected, 90% to 95% appear once; the ten largest clones hold 3% to 5%. The source was peripheral blood, collected after recovery from COVID-19. These receptors all come from a human donor who had recovered from COVID-19.

CDR3 region: CASSLQTAPQETQYF. The CDR3 coding sequence is TGTGCCAGCAGTTTACAGACAGCCCCTCAAGAGACCCAGTACTTC. V usage is TRBV27 and J usage is TRBJ2-5; D possibly corresponds to TRBD1 (5 bases). This CDR3 has 15 amino acids. V dropped 2 bases and J dropped 2 bases, with 12 bases sitting between them. The germline gives CDR1 MNHEY, CDR2 SMNVEV (reference sequence).

Concerning this clone itself: The same CDR3 is also encoded by other DNA sequences in this sample. The chain has TRBV9 and TRBJ1-1; D is undetermined. Germline-derived CDR1 and CDR2 are SGDLS and YYNGEE. The CDR3 covers 14 residues. Trimming removed 0 bases from V and 5 bases from J, with 11 bases in between. The CDR3 region is CASSVGLGGTEAFF. Here the CDR3 DNA reads TGTGCCAGCAGCGTAGGGTTAGGAGGAACTGAAGCTTTCTTT.

In this sample, this clone turned up a few times. The chain links TRBV6-6 to TRBJ1-1; D is ambiguous. V shed 2 bases and J shed 5 bases, with 9 bases lying between them. The CDR3 is 13 amino acids. In germline, CDR1 is MNHNY, CDR2 SVGAGI (reference sequence). The chain's CDR3 is CASSYPRETEAFF. The CDR3 DNA sequence: TGTGCCAGCAGTTACCCCCGGGAAACTGAAGCTTTCTTT.

J is TRBJ2-3 and V is TRBV15; 9 nucleotides agree with TRBD2. The CDR3 sequence is 14 residues long. The germline gives CDR1 LNHNV, CDR2 YYDKDF (reference sequence). V lost 8 bases and J lost 0; bases outside the gene matches: 3. Here the CDR3 reads CATRGGGSTDTQYF. The CDR3 nucleotides read TGTGCCACCCGCGGGGGGGGCAGCACAGATACGCAGTATTTT.

This clone was found a few times. The chain couples TRBV2 to TRBJ1-2; D ambiguous. Germline assignment: CDR1 SNHLY and CDR2 FYNNEI. The CDR3 contains 15 residues. V was cut by 5 bases and J by 4 bases, with 17 bases left in between. The DNA for the CDR3 is TGTGCCAGCAGTCCCTCAGTCAGGACCCTCTATGGCTACACCTTC. Translated, it gives CASSPSVRTLYGYTF.

This chain uses TRBV6-2 or TRBV6-3 with TRBJ2-3, with D hard to call. CDR3 length equals 14 residues. V was pared by 0 bases and J by 3 bases, with 7 bases between. CDR1 MNHEY and CDR2 SVGEGT come from the germline V gene. The chain's CDR3 is CASSYSMTTDTQYF. The CDR3 DNA is TGTGCCAGCAGTTACTCCATGACAACAGATACGCAGTATTTT.

This clone was seen more than once but under ten times. The V and J genes are TRBV19 and TRBJ2-7, with 8 bases identical to TRBD1. CDR1 LNHDA and CDR2 SQIVND come from the germline V gene (reference sequence). Unmatched junction bases numbered 4, after V lost 1 base and J lost 5 bases. This CDR3 is built from 14 residues. The CDR3 nucleotides are TGTGCCAGTAGTATAGGGGACAGGACCAACGAGCAGTACTTC. It is translated as CASSIGDRTNEQYF.